A selection of T cell receptor beta chains follows, all from one sample in a study of neurological immune-mediated disorders. TCRdb independently ran MiXCR on the 5' RACE reads; one entry per CDR3 protein. This sample yields about 49,000 distinct CDR3 sequences, of which 10% are seen a single time; more than 1.5% belongs to the top ten. The sequencing sample was made of PBMCs. These receptors came from a woman in her thirties or forties in good health. Each CDR3 is given with its conserved first and last residue. The order of the fields is V gene, clone size, J gene, D gene, CDR3 DNA, CDR3 protein. A D gene is named only where the DNA matches it firmly. Size is stated for part of the rows, as once, few or many counts, or as a class when the clone is expanded.

TRBV5-1	many	TRBJ1-5	NA	TGCGCCAGCAGCCCAGGGCATAGCAATCAGCCCCAGCATTTT	CASSPGHSNQPQHF
TRBV5-4	few	TRBJ2-1	NA	TGTGCCAGCAGCTCCCGCCCCAATGAGCAGTTCTTC	CASSSRPNEQFF
TRBV5-6	many	TRBJ1-2	TRBD1	TGTGCCAGCAGCGCCCCAGACAGGGAAGGCTACACCTTC	CASSAPDREGYTF
TRBV10-3	many	TRBJ2-7	TRBD2	TGTGCCATCAGATTAACTCTAGCGGGGGTGTCGCGAGAGCAGTACTTC	CAIRLTLAGVSREQYF
TRBV4-3	many	TRBJ2-1	TRBD1	TGCGCCAGCAGCCAAGGACAGGGGGGCTCCTACAATGAGCAGTTCTTC	CASSQGQGGSYNEQFF
TRBV24-1	many	TRBJ1-2	NA	TGTGCCACCAGTGATCCTCGGAGCGAGGGGAACTATGGCTACACCTTC	CATSDPRSEGNYGYTF
TRBV5-1	few	TRBJ2-3	NA	TGCGCCAGCAGCTTGGTGGGGCCCGAGAGAGAGTATTTT	CASSLVGPEREYF
TRBV20-1	NA	TRBJ2-6	TRBD1	TGCAGTGCTGGACAGGCCCGATGGGCCAACGTCCTGACTTTC	CSAGQARWANVLTF
TRBV20-1	many	TRBJ1-1	NA	TGCAGCGCTCAGTACACTGAAGCTTTCTTT	CSAQYTEAFF
TRBV7-2	many	TRBJ1-5	NA	TGTGCCAGCAGCTTACACTCTAAACCGGGCGGCAATCAGCCCCAGCATTTT	CASSLHSKPGGNQPQHF
TRBV12-3/TRBV12-4	medium-sized	TRBJ1-1	NA	TGTGCCAGCAGACAAACTGACAGGAACACTGAAGCTTTCTTT	CASRQTDRNTEAFF
TRBV5-1	many	TRBJ1-6	NA	TGCGCCAGCAGCTTCAGGGTAAATTCACCCCTCCACTTT	CASSFRVNSPLHF
TRBV3-1	many	TRBJ2-5	NA	TGTGCCAGCAGCCAAACCCCTACGGGGACCCAGTACTTC	CASSQTPTGTQYF
TRBV5-1	many	TRBJ2-1	NA	TGCGCCAGCAGCTTGGGAGGGGCACCAAGGGACAATGAGCAGTTCTTC	CASSLGGAPRDNEQFF
TRBV20-1	few	TRBJ2-6	NA	TGCAGTGTCCCGGCGGGCGCTGGGGCCAACGTCCTGACTTTC	CSVPAGAGANVLTF
TRBV4-1	many	TRBJ1-2	NA	TGCGCCAGCAGCCAGGAGGTACAATATGGCTACACCTTC	CASSQEVQYGYTF
TRBV4-1	many	TRBJ2-5	NA	TGCGCCAGCAGCCAGACCGGGACCTTCCTCCTGGGCGAGACCCAGTACTTC	CASSQTGTFLLGETQYF
TRBV20-1	many	TRBJ1-4	TRBD1	TGCAGTGCTCGACAGGGGGGGAGGAGAAAACTGTTTTTT	CSARQGGRRKLFF
TRBV5-1	many	TRBJ2-1	NA	TGCGCCAGCAGCTCAGACACTGAGCAGTTCTTC	CASSSDTEQFF
TRBV10-2	many	TRBJ1-2	NA	TGCGCCAGCAGTGGGACCTATGGCTACACCTTC	CASSGTYGYTF
TRBV20-1	many	TRBJ2-1	TRBD1	TGCAGTGCGGGACAGAATCTTAACAATGAGCAGTTCTTC	CSAGQNLNNEQFF
TRBV6-6	few	TRBJ2-1	TRBD2	TGTGCCAGCAGTTACTCGGCTAGCGGGAGGGACAATGAGCAGTTCTTC	CASSYSASGRDNEQFF
TRBV6-6	many	TRBJ2-3	TRBD1	TGTGCCAGCTACCAAACAGGGGGACAAGCGGGAGATACGCAGTATTTT	CASYQTGGQAGDTQYF
TRBV12-3/TRBV12-4	many	TRBJ2-5	TRBD2	TGTGCCAGCGGAGAGCGGGGTAGGGAGACCCAGTACTTC	CASGERGRETQYF
TRBV18	many	TRBJ2-5	TRBD1	TGTGCCAGCTCACGGGGGACAGGGGTGCCCCAGGAGACCCAGTACTTC	CASSRGTGVPQETQYF
TRBV6-5	NA	TRBJ2-4	TRBD1	TGTGCCAGCAGATTGGGACAGGCCAAAAACATTCAGTACTTC	CASRLGQAKNIQYF
TRBV7-2	many	TRBJ2-3	NA	TGTGCCAGCAGCCAACAGGGTTCTGGCACAGATACGCAGTATTTT	CASSQQGSGTDTQYF
TRBV12-3/TRBV12-4	many	TRBJ2-1	NA	TGTGCCAGCAGTTGGGGGCAGGGGACGTACAATGAGCAGTTCTTC	CASSWGQGTYNEQFF
TRBV7-2	many	TRBJ1-2	NA	TGTGCCAGCTTGGACTATGGCTACACCTTC	CASLDYGYTF
TRBV4-3	many	TRBJ2-1	TRBD2	TGCGCCAGCAGCCAAGTGGTCGGGACTATATCCTACAATGAGCAGTTCTTC	CASSQVVGTISYNEQFF
TRBV6-5	many	TRBJ1-5	NA	TGTGCCAGCAGTTACTTGGCAGGGGATCAGCCCCAGCATTTT	CASSYLAGDQPQHF
TRBV3-1	many	TRBJ1-1	NA	TGTGCCAGCAGCCAAGTAGGGGCACCCAAAGCTTTCTTT	CASSQVGAPKAFF
TRBV12-3/TRBV12-4	many	TRBJ2-1	NA	TGTGCCAGCAGTCCTTACCGGGGGCCGGGGGAGCAGTTCTTC	CASSPYRGPGEQFF
TRBV6-2/TRBV6-3	many	TRBJ2-3	NA	TGTGCCAGCAGCCCACAGGGACTCGCCACAGATACGCAGTATTTT	CASSPQGLATDTQYF
TRBV18	medium-sized	TRBJ1-6	TRBD1	TGTGCCAGCTCGCCGGGACAGGCAGTTTCCCCCCTCCACTTT	CASSPGQAVSPLHF
TRBV20-1	many	TRBJ1-4	NA	TGCAGTGCCCCGCCGGTAACTGATGGTAGTGAAAAACTGTTTTTT	CSAPPVTDGSEKLFF
TRBV4-1	many	TRBJ2-7	TRBD1	TGCGCCAGCAGCCAAGACCCGCCGGGACAGGGGTCCCACGAGCAGTACTTC	CASSQDPPGQGSHEQYF
TRBV7-9	many	TRBJ1-6	NA	TGTGCCAGCAGCCCAATAGATAATTCACCCCTCCACTTT	CASSPIDNSPLHF
TRBV9	many	TRBJ2-2	TRBD2	TGTGCCAGCAGCGACAGAGGTCATAGCGGGAGAATAAACACCGGGGAGCTGTTTTTT	CASSDRGHSGRINTGELFF
TRBV29-1	many	TRBJ2-7	TRBD2	TGCAGCGGGGGGGGTGGGCGCGGAACCTACGAGCAGTACTTC	CSGGGGRGTYEQYF
TRBV20-1	many	TRBJ1-5	NA	TGCAGTGCTAGACGGACTCCTGATCAGCCCCAGCATTTT	CSARRTPDQPQHF